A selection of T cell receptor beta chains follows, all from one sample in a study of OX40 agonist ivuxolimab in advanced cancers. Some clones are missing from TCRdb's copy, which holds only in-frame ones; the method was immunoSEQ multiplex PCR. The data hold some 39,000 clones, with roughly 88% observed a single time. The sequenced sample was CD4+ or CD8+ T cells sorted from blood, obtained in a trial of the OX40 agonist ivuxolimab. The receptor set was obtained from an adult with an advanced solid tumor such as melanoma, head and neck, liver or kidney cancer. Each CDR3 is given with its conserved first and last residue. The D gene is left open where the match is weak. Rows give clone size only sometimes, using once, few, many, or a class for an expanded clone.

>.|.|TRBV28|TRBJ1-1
CASSRRGPPVEAFF
TGTGCCAGCAGTCGCAGGGGCCCACCGGTTGAAGCTTTCTTT
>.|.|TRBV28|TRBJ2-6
CASSGSSGANVLTF
TGTGCCAGCTCCGGAAGCTCTGGGGCCAACGTCCTGACTTTC
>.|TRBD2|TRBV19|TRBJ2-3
CASSIGTSGPTDTQYF
TGTGCCAGTAGTATAGGGACTAGCGGCCCCACAGATACGCAGTATTTT
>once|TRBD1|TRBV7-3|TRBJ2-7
CASSPKSPGQGAYEQYF
TGTGCCAGCAGCCCCAAATCTCCGGGACAGGGGGCCTACGAGCAGTACTTC
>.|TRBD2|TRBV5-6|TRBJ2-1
CASSLGLASNEQFF
TGTGCCAGCAGCTTAGGACTAGCGTCCAATGAGCAGTTCTTC
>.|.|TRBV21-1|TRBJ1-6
CASSAPGQIIYNSPLHF
TGTGCCAGCAGTGCCCCGGGACAGATAATTTATAATTCACCCCTCCACTTT
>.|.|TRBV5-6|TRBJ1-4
CASSFAGGLNEKLFF
TGTGCCAGCAGCTTCGCGGGGGGGTTGAATGAAAAACTGTTTTTT
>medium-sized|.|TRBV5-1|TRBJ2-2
CASSHGPTGELFF
TGCGCCAGCAGTCACGGGCCCACCGGGGAGCTGTTTTTT
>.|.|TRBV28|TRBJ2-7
CASSSIGYEQYF
TGTGCCAGCAGTTCTATTGGGTACGAGCAGTACTTC
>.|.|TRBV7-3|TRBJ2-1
CASSLFRGYYNEQFF
TGTGCCAGCAGCTTGTTTCGGGGGTACTACAATGAGCAGTTCTTC
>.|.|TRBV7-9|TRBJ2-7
CASSPQEQYF
TGTGCCAGCAGCCCTCAAGAGCAGTACTTC
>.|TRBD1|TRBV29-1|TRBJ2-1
CSVEDSGTGGGGYNEQFF
TGCAGCGTTGAAGATTCCGGGACAGGGGGCGGTGGCTACAATGAGCAGTTCTTC
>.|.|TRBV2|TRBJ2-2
CASSLEFPTGELFF
TGTGCCAGCAGTCTTGAGTTCCCCACCGGGGAGCTGTTTTTT
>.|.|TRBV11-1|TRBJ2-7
CASSLGDRYEQYF
TGTGCCAGCAGCTTAGGAGATCGCTACGAGCAGTACTTC
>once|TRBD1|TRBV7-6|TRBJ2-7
CASSLQGAYEQYF
TGTGCCAGCAGCTTACAGGGGGCTTACGAGCAGTACTTC
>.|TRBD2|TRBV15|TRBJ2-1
CATSRGIAGGSYNEQFF
TGTGCCACCAGCAGGGGCATAGCGGGAGGGTCCTACAATGAGCAGTTCTTC
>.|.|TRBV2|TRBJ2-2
CASSEDSGKNTGELFF
TGTGCCAGCAGTGAGGATAGCGGAAAGAACACCGGGGAGCTGTTTTTT
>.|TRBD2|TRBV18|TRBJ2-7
CASSLGRPGGNNEQYF
TGTGCCAGCTCACTAGGCCGGCCGGGAGGTAACAACGAGCAGTACTTC
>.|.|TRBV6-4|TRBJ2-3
CASSDSGADTQYF
TGTGCCAGCAGTGACTCGGGGGCAGATACGCAGTATTTT
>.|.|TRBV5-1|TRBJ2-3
CASSYRGTPTDTQYF
TGCGCCAGCAGTTATCGGGGGACTCCCACAGATACGCAGTATTTT
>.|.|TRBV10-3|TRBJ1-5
CTISEGTAVVDQPQHF
TGTACCATCAGTGAGGGGACCGCAGTGGTGGATCAGCCCCAGCATTTT
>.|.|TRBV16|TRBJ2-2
CASSQSTSVTGELFF
TGTGCCAGCAGCCAATCGACTTCCGTGACGGGGGAGCTGTTTTTT
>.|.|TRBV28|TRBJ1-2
CASSFRVAGYGYTF
TGTGCCAGCAGTTTCAGAGTCGCGGGCTATGGCTACACCTTC
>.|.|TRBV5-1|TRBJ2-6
CASSPLRANVLTF
TGCGCCAGCAGCCCCTTACGGGCCAACGTCCTGACTTTC
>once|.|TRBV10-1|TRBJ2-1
CASSEFSTMSSYNEQFF
TGCGCCAGCAGTGAGTTCTCGACTATGAGCTCCTACAATGAGCAGTTCTTC
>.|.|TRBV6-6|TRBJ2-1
CASSPGDEQFF
TGTGCCAGCAGCCCGGGAGACGAGCAGTTCTTC
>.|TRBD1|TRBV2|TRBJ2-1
CASTPLGTGEFF
TGTGCCAGCACCCCTCTGGGGACAGGGGAGTTCTTC
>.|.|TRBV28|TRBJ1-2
CASSFSLYDGYTF
TGTGCCAGCAGTTTTTCCCTGTACGATGGCTACACCTTC
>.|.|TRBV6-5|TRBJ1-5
CASTQSGGGHQPQHF
TGTGCCAGCACCCAATCTGGGGGAGGTCATCAGCCCCAGCATTTT
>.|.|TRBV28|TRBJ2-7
CASSLSSYEQYF
TGTGCCAGCAGTTTATCTTCCTACGAGCAGTACTTC
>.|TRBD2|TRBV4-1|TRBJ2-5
CASSPGLAGVKTQYF
TGCGCCAGCAGCCCGGGACTAGCGGGAGTAAAGACCCAGTACTTC
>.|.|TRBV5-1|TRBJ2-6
CASSLIVTGLSGANVLTF
TGCGCCAGCAGCTTGATCGTAACAGGCCTTTCTGGGGCCAACGTCCTGACTTTC
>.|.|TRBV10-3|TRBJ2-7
CAIRPGTVPNEQYF
TGTGCCATCAGACCCGGGACTGTCCCCAACGAGCAGTACTTC
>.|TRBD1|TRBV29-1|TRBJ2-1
CSVIRDRGYNEQFF
TGCAGCGTGATTCGGGACAGGGGATACAATGAGCAGTTCTTC
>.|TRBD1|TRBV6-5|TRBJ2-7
CASSYGDRAEQYF
TGTGCCAGCAGTTACGGGGACAGGGCCGAGCAGTACTTC
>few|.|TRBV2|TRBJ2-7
CASSLTPWEQYF
TGTGCCAGCAGTTTGACCCCGTGGGAGCAGTACTTC
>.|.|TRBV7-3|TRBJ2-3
CASSQQGGTDTQYF
TGTGCCAGCAGCCAACAGGGGGGGACAGATACGCAGTATTTT
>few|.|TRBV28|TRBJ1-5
CASIRLGWGVGHQPQHF
TGTGCCAGCATCCGACTCGGTTGGGGGGTTGGCCATCAGCCCCAGCATTTT
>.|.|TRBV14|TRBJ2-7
CASSHSTGLLGQYF
TGTGCCAGCAGCCATTCTACGGGCCTCTTGGGGCAGTACTTC
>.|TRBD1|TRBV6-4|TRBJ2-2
CASSTQGGTGELFF
TGTGCCAGCAGTACACAGGGGGGAACCGGGGAGCTGTTTTTT
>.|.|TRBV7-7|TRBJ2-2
CASSWDANTGELFF
TGTGCTAGCAGCTGGGACGCAAACACCGGGGAGCTGTTTTTT
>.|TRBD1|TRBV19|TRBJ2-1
CASSPRTGDFTEQFF
TGTGCCAGTAGCCCCCGGACAGGGGATTTTACGGAGCAGTTCTTC
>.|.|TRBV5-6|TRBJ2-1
CASSFPGFTGNEQFF
TGTGCCAGCAGCTTCCCGGGATTCACCGGGAATGAGCAGTTCTTC
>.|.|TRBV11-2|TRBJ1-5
CASSLGPSSNQPQHF
TGTGCCAGCAGCTTAGGTCCATCAAGCAATCAGCCCCAGCATTTT
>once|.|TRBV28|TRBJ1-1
CASTTPPGGGTEAFF
TGTGCCAGCACCACTCCCCCCGGGGGGGGCACTGAAGCTTTCTTT
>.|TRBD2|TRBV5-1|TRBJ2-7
CASSLGVASGLRAHEQYF
TGCGCCAGCAGCCTGGGGGTGGCTAGCGGCTTAAGGGCCCACGAGCAGTACTTC
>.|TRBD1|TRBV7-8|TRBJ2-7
CASSFGQGVYEQYF
TGTGCCAGCAGCTTTGGACAGGGGGTTTACGAGCAGTACTTC
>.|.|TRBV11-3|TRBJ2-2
CASSPSFYAGELFF
TGTGCCAGCAGCCCCTCGTTCTATGCCGGGGAGCTGTTTTTT
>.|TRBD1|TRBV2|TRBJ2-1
CASSDIRGRGEQFF
TGTGCCAGCAGTGATATAAGGGGGCGTGGTGAGCAGTTCTTC
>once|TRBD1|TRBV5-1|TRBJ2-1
CASSWMTGSSYNEQFF
TGCGCCAGCAGCTGGATGACAGGGAGCTCCTACAATGAGCAGTTCTTC
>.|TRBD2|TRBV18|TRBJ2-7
CASSPGEGYEQYF
TGTGCCAGCTCACCCGGGGAGGGCTACGAGCAGTACTTC
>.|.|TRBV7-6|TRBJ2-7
CASSLSRGRGYYEQYF
TGTGCCAGCAGCTTAAGCCGGGGCCGCGGATACTACGAGCAGTACTTC
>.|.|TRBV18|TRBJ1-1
CASSPLDSLNTEAFF
TGTGCCAGCTCACCCCTTGACTCCTTGAACACTGAAGCTTTCTTT
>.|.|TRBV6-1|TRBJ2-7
CASSGLGPGSYEQYF
TGTGCCAGCAGCGGCTTGGGGCCAGGGTCCTACGAGCAGTACTTC
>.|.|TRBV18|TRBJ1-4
CASSRPTARTNEKLFF
TGTGCCAGCTCACGACCGACAGCCCGAACTAATGAAAAACTGTTTTTT
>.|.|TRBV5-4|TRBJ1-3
CASSSGNTIYF
TGTGCCAGCAGCTCTGGAAACACCATATATTTT
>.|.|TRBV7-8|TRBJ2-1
CASSQAVFWPYNEQFF
TGTGCCAGCAGCCAAGCCGTATTCTGGCCCTACAATGAGCAGTTCTTC